The clone carrying this T cell receptor beta chain is classed as medium-sized (0.01 to 0.1%). The V gene's germline CDR1 is SGHRS and CDR2 YFSETQ. Deletions cut 0 bases from V and 6 bases from J, with 7 bases between. The CDR3 runs to 13 residues. These data originate in a study of metastatic and nonmetastatic thyroid tumors. Not a single patient had been given any form of treatment at any point before undergoing thyroid surgery. TCRdb reprocessed the PCR reads using MiXCR. The sample comprises just over 15,000 clones, about 32% of which are singletons, and around 10% rests with the top ten. The sequence was collected from a male donor with papillary thyroid cancer or a benign thyroid nodule (not recorded which). Some clones in this sample may be carry-over from other donors' samples. The sequenced material came from tumor tissue. V usage is TRBV5-1 and J usage is TRBJ2-1; D uncertain. This chain's CDR3 is CASSLGRRNEQFF. CDR3 DNA: TGCGCCAGCAGCTTGGGGCGGCGCAATGAGCAGTTCTTC.